These 15 T cell receptor beta chains came from one sample sequenced in a study of blood T cell repertoires in COVID-19. Profiled with immunoSEQ multiplex PCR; TCRdb holds only in-frame clones, not every one. The table shows 330,000 or so clones, with approximately 86% occurring only once. The sample consisted of peripheral blood. The receptor source for this set is a man in his thirties or forties with COVID-19, enrolled during active disease.

This clone turned up a few times. The rearrangement joins TRBV6-2 or TRBV6-3 to TRBJ1-2; no definite D call. Trimming pared 2 bases from V and 4 bases from J, leaving 5 bases between. Germline V gene data show CDR1 as MNHEY and CDR2 as SVGEGT. This CDR3 is built from 12 residues. The CDR3 reads CASSYNFYGYTF. The CDR3 nucleotides are TGTGCCAGCAGTTACAACTTCTATGGCTACACCTTC.

The chain links TRBV28 to TRBJ2-7; 11 positions match TRBD1. The V and J ends lost 8 bases and 4 bases, in that order; junction bases with no gene match: 7. Germline values: CDR1 MDHEN, CDR2 SYDVKM. This CDR3 is 14 amino acids long. In DNA form, the CDR3 reads TGTGCCAGCCATGGGACAGGGGGGAGATACGAGCAGTACTTC. As protein: CASHGTGGRYEQYF.

This clone came up a few times. The chain is built from TRBV11-3 and TRBJ2-7; possible D gene TRBD1, 6 bases. The V and J ends lost 1 base and 5 bases respectively, with 9 bases between them. Germline V gene data show CDR1 as SGHNT and CDR2 as YENEEA. This CDR3 has 13 residues. The CDR3 loop reads CASSLAQGNEQYF. The CDR3 coding sequence is TGTGCCAGCAGCTTAGCACAGGGAAACGAGCAGTACTTC.

The chain joins TRBV7-2 to TRBJ2-3; perhaps TRBD1 as D (6 bases). Germline CDR1 is SGHTA and CDR2 is FQGNSA. CDR3 length: 13 amino acids. The V and J ends lost 5 bases and 4 bases respectively, with 10 bases between them. The DNA for the CDR3 is TGTGCCAGCAGCCTCTCAGGGGCAGATACGCAGTATTTT. It yields the protein CASSLSGADTQYF.

The chain carries TRBV6-1 and TRBJ2-7; 12 nucleotides agree with TRBD1. Unmatched junction bases numbered 4, after V lost 0 bases and J lost 4 bases. Germline CDR1 is MNHNS and CDR2 is SASEGT. The CDR3 sequence is 16 residues long. In nucleotides, the CDR3 is TGTGCCAGCAGTGAAGCCATGGGACAGGGGGCTTACGAGCAGTACTTC. Its protein is CASSEAMGQGAYEQYF.

The genes are TRBV4-2 and TRBJ2-5, with D maybe TRBD1 (6 bases). Trimming shortened V by 4 bases and J by 3 bases, and 24 bases separated the two germline ends. Germline loops: CDR1 LGHNA, CDR2 YNFKEQ. The CDR3 is 18 residues long. As DNA, the CDR3 is TGTGCCAGCAGCCTCAAACTCCTTGGCCAGGGGCTAGAAGAGACCCAGTACTTC. This translates into CASSLKLLGQGLEETQYF.

The CDR3 nucleotides read TGTGCCAGCAGCTTAGCTAACTCTGGAAACACCATATATTTT. Translated: CASSLANSGNTIYF. J is TRBJ1-3 and V is TRBV7-2, with unresolved D. This CDR3 contains 14 residues. Trimming pared 0 bases from V and 0 bases from J, leaving 3 bases between. Germline V gene sequence: CDR1 SGHTA, CDR2 FQGNSA.

This chain links TRBV7-6 with TRBJ2-1; 9 bases agree with TRBD2. From germline, CDR1 is SGHVS and CDR2 FNYEAQ. V was pared by 6 bases and J by 7 bases, with 13 bases of the junction left unmatched. This CDR3 comprises 16 residues. The CDR3 sequence: CASSLSRASGANEQFF. The DNA for the CDR3 is TGTGCCAGCAGTTTAAGTCGGGCTAGCGGGGCAAATGAGCAGTTCTTC.

Written as DNA, the CDR3 is TGTGCCAGCAGCATTGATGGGGGGAACTATGGCTACACCTTC. This sequence encodes CASSIDGGNYGYTF. The V call is TRBV14, the J call TRBJ1-2, with a tentative D call TRBD1 (5 bases). Germline CDR1 is SGHDN and CDR2 is FVKESK. The CDR3 length is 14 residues. V lost 5 bases to trimming and J lost 2 bases, with 12 bases between them.

The chain employs TRBV4-1 and TRBJ1-6; D perhaps matches TRBD1 (5 bases). CDR3 length equals 13 residues. Germline CDR1 is MGHRA and CDR2 is YSYEKL. V was shortened by 1 base and J by 15 bases, with 13 bases between the two germline ends. Written as DNA, the CDR3 is TGCGCCAGCAGCCAAGTAAGCCAGGGACTCCTCCACTTT. This gives the protein CASSQVSQGLLHF.

This clone was found once. CDR3 in DNA: TGTGCCACCAATGGACATCTTGAAGACTACACCTTC. Translating gives CATNGHLEDYTF. The chain links TRBV28 to TRBJ1-2; D is possibly TRBD1 (5 bases). CDR3 length: 12 amino acids. The V end lost 10 bases, the J end lost 10 bases, and 19 bases lay between the germline ends. Per germline, CDR1 MDHEN and CDR2 SYDVKM.

The rearrangement joins TRBV6-5 to TRBJ2-7, with D possibly being TRBD1 (6 bases). Germline CDR1 and CDR2: MNHEY and SVGAGI. This CDR3 is built from 12 residues. Trimming removed 10 bases from V and 3 bases from J, with 13 bases in between. The CDR3 DNA follows: TGTGCCACCACAGACAGGTACTACGAGCAGTACTTC. Translating gives CATTDRYYEQYF.

The J gene is TRBJ2-1, the V gene TRBV18, with a tentative D call TRBD2 (6 bases). The CDR3 covers 14 residues. V was cut by 2 bases and J by 9 bases, with 14 bases left in between. Germline V lookup: CDR1 KGHSH, CDR2 LQKENI. This chain's CDR3 is CASSPDEGGSEQFF. The CDR3, as DNA: TGTGCCAGCTCACCAGATGAGGGAGGCAGTGAGCAGTTCTTC.

The V call is TRBV19, the J call TRBJ1-2; TRBD1 aligns across 7 bases. The germline V gene has CDR1 LNHDA and CDR2 SQIVND (reference sequence). J lost 0 bases, V lost 8 bases, and 6 bases had no gene match. The CDR3 contains 14 residues. The CDR3 spells CASCDRVANYGYTF. CDR3 DNA: TGTGCCAGTTGTGACAGGGTTGCTAACTATGGCTACACCTTC.

The rearrangement links TRBV19 to TRBJ2-7; TRBD1 matches 9 bases. There are 12 residues in the CDR3. The V gene end was trimmed by 8 bases and the J gene end by 5 bases; junction bases not matched to a gene: 4. Germline V gene sequence: CDR1 LNHDA, CDR2 SQIVND (reference sequence). CDR3 coding DNA: TGTGCCAGTCGACAGGGGGGAAACGAGCAGTACTTC. This sequence encodes CASRQGGNEQYF.